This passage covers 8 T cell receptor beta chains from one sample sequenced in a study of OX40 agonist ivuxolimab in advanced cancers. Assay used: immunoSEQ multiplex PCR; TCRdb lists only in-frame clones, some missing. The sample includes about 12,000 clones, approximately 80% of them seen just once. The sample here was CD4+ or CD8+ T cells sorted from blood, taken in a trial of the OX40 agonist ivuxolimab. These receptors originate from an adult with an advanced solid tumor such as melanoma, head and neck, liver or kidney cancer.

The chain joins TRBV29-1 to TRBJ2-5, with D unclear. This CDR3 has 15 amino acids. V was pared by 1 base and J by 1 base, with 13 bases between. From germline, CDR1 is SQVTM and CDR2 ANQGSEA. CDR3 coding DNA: TGCAGCGTTGAAGGCGGTAGCTATCCCCAAGAGACCCAGTACTTC. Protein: CSVEGGSYPQETQYF. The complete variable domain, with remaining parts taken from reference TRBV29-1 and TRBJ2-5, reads SAVISQKPSRDICQRGTSLTIQCQVDSQVTMMFWYRQQPGQSLTLIATANQGSEATYESGFVIDKFPISRPNLTFSTLTVSNMSPEDSSIYLCSVEGGSYPQETQYFGPGTRLLVL.

The CDR3 region has the DNA TGTGCCAGCAGTCTACAGGGGGTTGACTATGGCTACACCTTC. Residues: CASSLQGVDYGYTF. V usage is TRBV6-5 and J usage is TRBJ1-2, with 8 bases that match TRBD1. V gave up 5 bases and J gave up 3 bases; unmatched junction bases: 5. The CDR3 sequence is 14 residues long. The germline V gene has CDR1 MNHEY and CDR2 SVGAGI.

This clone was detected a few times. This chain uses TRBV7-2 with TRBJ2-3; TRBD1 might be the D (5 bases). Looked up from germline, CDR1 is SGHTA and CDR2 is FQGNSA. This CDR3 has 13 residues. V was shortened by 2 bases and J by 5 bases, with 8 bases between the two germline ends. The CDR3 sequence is CASSLRGQDTQYF. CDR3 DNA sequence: TGTGCCAGCAGCTTAAGGGGCCAAGATACGCAGTATTTT.

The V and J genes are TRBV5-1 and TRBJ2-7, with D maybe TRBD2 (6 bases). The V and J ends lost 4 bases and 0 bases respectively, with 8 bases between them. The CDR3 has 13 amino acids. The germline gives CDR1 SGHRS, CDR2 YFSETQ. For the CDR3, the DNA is TGCGCCAGCAGCGGGGACTCCTCCTACGAGCAGTACTTC. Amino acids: CASSGDSSYEQYF.

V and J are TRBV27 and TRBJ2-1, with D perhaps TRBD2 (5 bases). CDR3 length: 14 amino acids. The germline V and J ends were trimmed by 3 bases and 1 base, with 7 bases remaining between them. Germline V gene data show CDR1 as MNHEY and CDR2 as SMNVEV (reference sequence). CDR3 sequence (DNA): TGTGCCAGCAGTTTTGCGGGTTCCTACAATGAGCAGTTCTTC. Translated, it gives CASSFAGSYNEQFF.

The CDR3 loop is CASRGGIAGVGDTQYF. The CDR3 nucleotides read TGTGCCAGCCGCGGGGGGATAGCGGGAGTTGGAGATACGCAGTATTTT. This chain joins TRBV11-2 and TRBJ2-3, with 9 bases aligning to TRBD2. The CDR3 extends over 16 amino acids. Unmatched junction bases numbered 14, after V lost 8 bases and J lost 5 bases. Germline lookup yields CDR1 SGHAT and CDR2 FQNNGV.

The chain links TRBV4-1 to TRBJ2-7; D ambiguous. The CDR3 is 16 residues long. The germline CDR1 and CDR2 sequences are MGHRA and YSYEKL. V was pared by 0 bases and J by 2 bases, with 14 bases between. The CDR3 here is CASSQDQASKPYEQYF. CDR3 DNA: TGCGCCAGCAGCCAAGATCAAGCTAGTAAGCCCTACGAGCAGTACTTC.

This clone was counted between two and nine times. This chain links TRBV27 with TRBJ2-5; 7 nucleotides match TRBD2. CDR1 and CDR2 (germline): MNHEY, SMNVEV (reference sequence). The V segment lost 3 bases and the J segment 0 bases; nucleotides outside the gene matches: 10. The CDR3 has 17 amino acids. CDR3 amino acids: CASSLGGGRAYQETQYF. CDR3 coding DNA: TGTGCCAGCAGTTTGGGGGGGGGTAGGGCGTACCAAGAGACCCAGTACTTC.